Presented here are 14 T cell receptor beta chains from one specimen sequenced in a study of blood T cell repertoires in COVID-19. The protocol was immunoSEQ multiplex PCR, while the TCRdb copy is restricted to in-frame clones and leaves out a portion. The sample shows just under 250,000 clones, more than 75% of them seen only once. Specimen: peripheral blood. These TCRs come from a woman aged 30 to 39 who had recovered from COVID-19.

J is TRBJ2-7 and V is TRBV6-6; D is uncertain. Germline lookup yields CDR1 MNHNY and CDR2 SVGAGI (reference sequence). The CDR3 consists of 13 residues. V was shortened by 0 bases and J by 0 bases, with 3 bases between the two germline ends. CDR3 DNA sequence: TGTGCCAGCAGTTACTCCCACTCCTACGAGCAGTACTTC. Residues: CASSYSHSYEQYF.

The V gene is TRBV10-3, the J gene TRBJ1-2; 7 bases are a match to TRBD1. Germline V lookup: CDR1 ENHRY, CDR2 SYGVKD. The CDR3 is 13 residues long. V trimming: 7 bases; J trimming: 2 bases; junction bases outside the gene matches: 4. CDR3 nucleotides: TGTGCCATCACCCAGGGGGGCAACTATGGCTACACCTTC. Protein: CAITQGGNYGYTF.

The chain is built from TRBV7-9 and TRBJ2-7, with TRBD1 matching 10 bases. The CDR3 has 14 residues. The V gene end was trimmed by 5 bases and the J gene end by 7 bases; junction bases not matched to a gene: 8. The V gene's germline CDR1 is SEHNR and CDR2 FQNEAQ (reference sequence). The CDR3 loop reads CASSTDRGSGEQYF. The CDR3 nucleotides are TGTGCCAGCAGCACGGACAGGGGGTCTGGGGAGCAGTACTTC.

About this clone: A clone one base away is much larger, so this may be a read error. The V gene is TRBV15, the J gene TRBJ2-7; 10 bases fit TRBD1. CDR3 length: 13 amino acids. Germline CDR1 and CDR2: LNHNV and YYDKDF (reference sequence). V was clipped by 5 bases and J by 5 bases; unmatched bases: 3. The CDR3 DNA reads TGTGCCACCAGCGGGGACAGGGGACACGAGCAGTACTTC. Amino acids: CATSGDRGHEQYF.

J is TRBJ2-3 and V is TRBV7-6; 10 bases match TRBD2. Looked up from germline, CDR1 is SGHVS and CDR2 is FNYEAQ. The CDR3 is 17 residues long. V was pared by 1 base and J by 5 bases, with 9 bases of the junction left unmatched. The CDR3 reads CASSLVISGGLGDTQYF. The CDR3 DNA follows: TGTGCCAGCAGCTTAGTTATTAGCGGGGGGCTGGGAGATACGCAGTATTTT.

The chain links TRBV6-1 to TRBJ1-6; the match to TRBD1 covers 8 bases. The length of the CDR3 is 22 residues. The V and J ends lost 2 bases and 2 bases, in that order; junction bases with no gene match: 20. CDR1 is MNHNS and CDR2 is SASEGT in the germline V gene. The CDR3 DNA reads as TGTGCCAGCAGTGAAAGTGGTAGTTCCTATACAGGGGGGTCGCCCTATAATTCACCCCTCCACTTT. The encoded protein is CASSESGSSYTGGSPYNSPLHF.

The chain joins TRBV7-2 to TRBJ1-2; TRBD1 matches 8 bases. The V and J ends lost 5 bases and 3 bases, in that order; junction bases with no gene match: 5. The CDR3 runs 14 residues. Germline V CDR1 and CDR2: SGHTA, FQGNSA. The CDR3 coding sequence is TGTGCCAGCAGCCAGGAGACAGGGGACTATGGCTACACCTTC. Residues: CASSQETGDYGYTF.

This clone has just one count. This rearrangement joins TRBV7-9 to TRBJ2-5; the match to TRBD1 covers 9 bases. V trimming: 5 bases; J trimming: 4 bases; junction bases outside the gene matches: 8. CDR3 length equals 15 residues. Germline CDR1 is SEHNR and CDR2 is FQNEAQ (reference sequence). For the CDR3, the DNA is TGTGCCAGCAGCCCACCCGGGACAGGGAGAGAGACCCAGTACTTC. This codes for CASSPPGTGRETQYF.

V and J are TRBV9 and TRBJ2-2; D is perhaps TRBD1 (5 bases). The V end lost 2 bases, the J end lost 2 bases, and 10 bases lay between the germline ends. Germline CDR1 SGDLS, CDR2 YYNGEE. The CDR3 is 15 amino acids. The DNA for the CDR3 is TGTGCCAGCAGCGTCGGCAGGGATAACACCGGGGAGCTGTTTTTT. It yields the protein CASSVGRDNTGELFF.

The chain carries TRBV5-1 and TRBJ1-1, with 10 bases identical to TRBD1. CDR3 size: 15 residues. In germline, CDR1 is SGHRS, CDR2 YFSETQ. J was trimmed by 4 bases and V by 3 bases; bases with no gene match: 6. The CDR3 sequence is CASSSTGQGVTEAFF. CDR3 nucleotides: TGCGCCAGCAGCTCGACCGGACAGGGGGTCACTGAAGCTTTCTTT. The whole variable domain, remainder taken from reference TRBV5-1 and TRBJ1-1, is KAGVTQTPRYLIKTRGQQVTLSCSPISGHRSVSWYQQTPGQGLQFLFEYFSETQRNKGNFPGRFSGRQFSNSRSEMNVSTLELGDSALYLCASSSTGQGVTEAFFGQGTRLTVV.

The chain carries TRBV30 and TRBJ1-2; possibly TRBD1 for D (6 bases). CDR3 length: 14 amino acids. The V and J ends lost 1 base and 3 bases respectively, with 12 bases between them. The germline V gene encodes CDR1 GTSNPN and CDR2 SVGIG (reference sequence). The CDR3 here is CAWSARGFDYGYTF. As DNA, the CDR3 is TGTGCCTGGAGTGCGAGGGGGTTCGACTATGGCTACACCTTC.

The J gene is TRBJ2-2, the V gene TRBV2, with TRBD2 matching over 7 bases. V trimming: 10 bases; J trimming: 0 bases; junction bases outside the gene matches: 5. Germline V gives CDR1 SNHLY, CDR2 FYNNEI. There are 14 residues in the CDR3. CDR3 loop: CATGGASNTGELFF. CDR3 nucleotides: TGTGCCACGGGAGGTGCCTCGAACACCGGGGAGCTGTTTTTT.

This clone was observed a few times. The rearrangement links TRBV6-5 to TRBJ2-3; D gene ambiguous. This CDR3 region has 11 residues. CDR1 and CDR2 from the germline V gene are MNHEY and SVGAGI. The germline V and J ends were trimmed by 10 bases and 3 bases, with 8 bases remaining between them. Written as DNA, the CDR3 is TGTGCCATAAGTAGAACAGATACGCAGTATTTT. This gives the protein CAISRTDTQYF.

V usage is TRBV27 and J usage is TRBJ1-6, with 7 bases identical to TRBD1. CDR3 length: 14 amino acids. Per germline, CDR1 MNHEY and CDR2 SMNVEV (reference sequence). V lost 6 bases to trimming and J lost 7 bases; unmatched junction nucleotides: 6. CDR3 DNA: TGTGCCAGCAGAAAATGGGACAGAAATTCACCCCTCCACTTT. Translation gives CASRKWDRNSPLHF.